Listed below are T cell receptor beta chains from one sample, sequenced in a study of identical twins. In TCRdb, the 5' RACE reads were re-called with MiXCR into one record per CDR3 protein. The sample has about 700,000 distinct CDR3 sequences; under 9% are singletons. These same data were also listed under a study on yellow fever vaccine responses in identical twins.

The sample taken for sequencing was PBMCs. The receptors originated from a woman aged 18 to 35 in good health. The CDR3 runs from the conserved cysteine through the conserved F or W. The order of the fields is clone size, V gene, D gene, J gene, CDR3 DNA, CDR3 protein. A D gene is named only where the DNA matches it firmly. Clone size is not always given. Where it is, it says once, few, many or a class for expanded clones.

abundance: -; v_gene: TRBV3-1; d_gene: -; j_gene: TRBJ2-5; CDR3nt: TGTGCCAGCAGCCGACTTAAGGGCGGCGGAGAGACCCAGTACTTC; CDR3aa: CASSRLKGGGETQYF
abundance: few; v_gene: TRBV6-1; d_gene: -; j_gene: TRBJ2-2; CDR3nt: TGTGCCAGCAGTGAAGGGCTTCTGTTTTTT; CDR3aa: CASSEGLLFF
abundance: -; v_gene: TRBV29-1; d_gene: TRBD1; j_gene: TRBJ2-5; CDR3nt: TGCAGCGGCGGACAGGGCAAACTGGGGGAGACCCAGTACTTC; CDR3aa: CSGGQGKLGETQYF
abundance: few; v_gene: TRBV29-1; d_gene: -; j_gene: TRBJ1-2; CDR3nt: TGCAGCGTTGTCGGGGCAATATTGGGCTATGGCTACACCTTC; CDR3aa: CSVVGAILGYGYTF
abundance: -; v_gene: TRBV6-9; d_gene: -; j_gene: TRBJ2-7; CDR3nt: TGTGCCAGCAGTACCCCTGAACGAGCGGGTGCACTGTGGTACGAGCAGTACTTC; CDR3aa: CASSTPERAGALWYEQYF
abundance: few; v_gene: TRBV3-1; d_gene: -; j_gene: TRBJ1-5; CDR3nt: TGTGCCAGCAGCCAAGGGTCAGCCAGCAATCAGCCCCAGCATTTT; CDR3aa: CASSQGSASNQPQHF
abundance: few; v_gene: TRBV7-2; d_gene: -; j_gene: TRBJ2-3; CDR3nt: TGTGCCAGCAGCCCCGGGTTTGGTAGCACAGATACGCAGTATTTT; CDR3aa: CASSPGFGSTDTQYF
abundance: -; v_gene: TRBV12-3/TRBV12-4; d_gene: TRBD2; j_gene: TRBJ2-1; CDR3nt: TGTGCCAGCAGTTTAGGGACTAGCGCTAATTCTGAGCAGTTCTTC; CDR3aa: CASSLGTSANSEQFF
abundance: few; v_gene: TRBV3-1; d_gene: -; j_gene: TRBJ2-1; CDR3nt: TGTGCCAGCAGCCCATCGGACCCTATGAATGAGCAGTTCTTC; CDR3aa: CASSPSDPMNEQFF
abundance: -; v_gene: TRBV28; d_gene: -; j_gene: TRBJ2-2; CDR3nt: TGTGCCAGCAGTTTTTCTATACGGGAGTTTTCCCCCGGGGAGCTGTTTTTT; CDR3aa: CASSFSIREFSPGELFF
abundance: few; v_gene: TRBV20-1; d_gene: TRBD2; j_gene: TRBJ2-3; CDR3nt: TGCAGTGCTAGAGATAGGATGAGTAGCGGGATCTCAGATACGCAGTATTTT; CDR3aa: CSARDRMSSGISDTQYF
abundance: -; v_gene: TRBV7-2; d_gene: TRBD1; j_gene: TRBJ2-3; CDR3nt: TGTGCCAGCAGCTTAGGACAGGGGCCGGGTGATACGCAGTATTTT; CDR3aa: CASSLGQGPGDTQYF
abundance: many; v_gene: TRBV29-1; d_gene: TRBD2; j_gene: TRBJ2-2; CDR3nt: TGCAGCGTTGAGAGGACTAGCGGGAGAGGCACCGGGGAGCTGTTTTTT; CDR3aa: CSVERTSGRGTGELFF
abundance: -; v_gene: TRBV14; d_gene: -; j_gene: TRBJ2-7; CDR3nt: TGTGCCAGCAGCCAAGATTGGTTCGAGCAGTACTTC; CDR3aa: CASSQDWFEQYF
abundance: -; v_gene: TRBV7-9; d_gene: -; j_gene: TRBJ2-5; CDR3nt: TGTGCCAGCAGCTTTCGGGGCCCAACCGGGGGAGAGACCCAGTACTTC; CDR3aa: CASSFRGPTGGETQYF
abundance: many; v_gene: TRBV20-1; d_gene: -; j_gene: TRBJ1-2; CDR3nt: TGCAGTGCTAGCTTAGGGTGGAATGGCTACACCTTC; CDR3aa: CSASLGWNGYTF
abundance: -; v_gene: TRBV7-2; d_gene: TRBD1; j_gene: TRBJ2-7; CDR3nt: TGTGCCAGCAGCAGATACTTCGGACAGGGGGGCGAGCAGTACTTC; CDR3aa: CASSRYFGQGGEQYF
abundance: few; v_gene: TRBV15; d_gene: -; j_gene: TRBJ2-5; CDR3nt: TGTGCCACCAGCAGAGTAGACATTCAAAAAGAGACCCAGTACTTC; CDR3aa: CATSRVDIQKETQYF
abundance: many; v_gene: TRBV5-6; d_gene: TRBD1; j_gene: TRBJ2-7; CDR3nt: TGTGCCAGCAGCCTTCGGACAGGACGCTCCTACGAGCAGTACTTC; CDR3aa: CASSLRTGRSYEQYF
abundance: few; v_gene: TRBV2; d_gene: TRBD1; j_gene: TRBJ2-1; CDR3nt: TGTGCCAGCACCGGACAGGGTAAAGGCAATGAGCAGTTCTTC; CDR3aa: CASTGQGKGNEQFF
abundance: few; v_gene: TRBV6-2/TRBV6-3; d_gene: TRBD2; j_gene: TRBJ2-7; CDR3nt: TGTGCCAGCAGTTACACTAGCGGGAGCCTCGGTTACGAGCAGTACTTC; CDR3aa: CASSYTSGSLGYEQYF
abundance: many; v_gene: TRBV24-1; d_gene: TRBD2; j_gene: TRBJ2-5; CDR3nt: TGTGCCACCAGTCCGACTAGCGGGACACAAGAGACCCAGTACTTC; CDR3aa: CATSPTSGTQETQYF
abundance: -; v_gene: TRBV12-3/TRBV12-4; d_gene: TRBD1; j_gene: TRBJ1-2; CDR3nt: TGTGCCAGCAGTTATGACAGGGTCGACTATGGCTACACCTTC; CDR3aa: CASSYDRVDYGYTF
abundance: -; v_gene: TRBV6-2/TRBV6-3; d_gene: -; j_gene: TRBJ2-2; CDR3nt: TGTGCCAGCAGCGCCTTAGTTAACACCGGGGAGCTGTTTTTT; CDR3aa: CASSALVNTGELFF
abundance: -; v_gene: TRBV28; d_gene: -; j_gene: TRBJ2-1; CDR3nt: TGTGCCAGCAGTTTAATAGCGGTCTCCTACAATGAGCAGTTCTTC; CDR3aa: CASSLIAVSYNEQFF
abundance: -; v_gene: TRBV29-1; d_gene: -; j_gene: TRBJ2-5; CDR3nt: TGCAGCGTTGAAACGGGGTTAAGAGAGACCCAGTACTTC; CDR3aa: CSVETGLRETQYF
abundance: many; v_gene: TRBV20-1; d_gene: -; j_gene: TRBJ2-7; CDR3nt: TGCAGTGCTAGAGTAAAGCGACATCCCTACGAGCAGTACTTC; CDR3aa: CSARVKRHPYEQYF
abundance: -; v_gene: TRBV20-1; d_gene: TRBD2; j_gene: TRBJ2-1; CDR3nt: TGCAGTGCCTTCGGACTAGCGGGGCTCAATGAGCAGTTCTTC; CDR3aa: CSAFGLAGLNEQFF
abundance: -; v_gene: TRBV28; d_gene: TRBD1; j_gene: TRBJ1-6; CDR3nt: TGTGCCAGTGGGACAGGGATGGTACCCCTCCACTTT; CDR3aa: CASGTGMVPLHF
abundance: -; v_gene: TRBV28; d_gene: TRBD2; j_gene: TRBJ2-7; CDR3nt: TGTGCCAGCAGTCCACCGGGAGGGGTGGGGACCTACGAGCAGTACTTC; CDR3aa: CASSPPGGVGTYEQYF
abundance: -; v_gene: TRBV2; d_gene: -; j_gene: TRBJ1-5; CDR3nt: TGTGCCAGCAAAAGGCCTAATCAGCCCCAGCATTTT; CDR3aa: CASKRPNQPQHF
abundance: few; v_gene: TRBV3-1; d_gene: -; j_gene: TRBJ1-6; CDR3nt: TGTGCCAGCAGCCAGGGTACAGCTTCACCCCTCCACTTT; CDR3aa: CASSQGTASPLHF